Listed here is a single T cell receptor (beta chain). These data are taken from a study of blood T cell repertoires in COVID-19. Overall study: Sites across the United States, Italy and Spain contributed samples from acute and convalescent COVID-19.

The V end lost 1 base, the J end lost 4 bases, and 17 bases lay between the germline ends. The germline gives CDR1 SGHDN, CDR2 FVKESK. This CDR3 has 16 amino acids. Per the original methods: Amplifying reference gene primers gave estimates of nucleated cell counts. Repertoires were generated with immunoSEQ multiplex PCR, while TCRdb's copy carries only in-frame clones and drops some. V, J and clone size are taken as reported in that table, and D and trimming were inferred from the DNA itself. The table shows fewer than 45,000 clones, with approximately 85% occurring only once. This TCR derives from an elderly woman with acute or convalescent COVID-19. This chain joins TRBV14 and TRBJ2-7; D possibly corresponds to TRBD2 (5 bases). The sequenced sample consisted of peripheral blood. The CDR3 DNA reads as TGTGCCAGCAGCCAAGCGAGGACTCCACCCTATTACGAGCAGTACTTC. This translates into CASSQARTPPYYEQYF.